The T cell receptor beta chain described here comes from a study of blood T cell repertoires in COVID-19 (dated by TCRdb to 2018 to 2021). Context from the whole study: Samples covering the acute and convalescent phases of COVID-19 were provided by collaborators in the United States, Italy and Spain. The material from the prospective study consisted of cDNA or gDNA derived from T cells, B-cell-depleted T cells, or PBMCs. Subjects who had been exposed to COVID-19, were actively infected with it, or had recovered from it provided the deeply sampled blood TCRbeta repertoires that made up the dataset. The repertoires were released in a freely available public database intended as a resource for research on the immune response to SARS-CoV-2. Samples were obtained from the ongoing ImmuneRACE study (first 160 participants) and from 1,254 subjects provided by 6 global collaborators. The sample metadata nearly always contained a de-identified subject ID, COVID-19 status, age in years and sex. Where available, HLA class I and class II types were taken from metadata supplied by the sample provider and were not determined by assay-based typing.

Enrolling through a virtual design, the prospective study's participants ranged in age from roughly 18 to 95 years and lived across roughly 24 United States geographic areas. In the prospective study, participants were assigned to cohorts based on the clinical history participants reported in a screening survey and a study questionnaire. Recovered participants in ImmuneRACE Cohort 3 were defined as having two consecutive negative NP/OP PCR tests, clearance from a healthcare professional, or resolution of symptoms. Each participant in the prospective study had whole blood, serum and a nasopharyngeal or oropharyngeal swab collected by mobile phlebotomists. Additional blood draws and questionnaires over an approximately two-month period could optionally be provided by prospective study participants. Blood samples from the prospective study were shipped frozen or at room temperature prior to DNA extraction.

TCRbeta CDR3 regions were amplified from genomic DNA using the immunoSEQ Assay, a bias-controlled multiplex PCR. From the authors' description of their analysis: Within the assay, amplification of reference gene primers was used to estimate how many nucleated cells each sample contained. To quantify the absolute abundance of each unique TCRbeta CDR3 rearrangement, sequence reads were collapsed and filtered. For each sample, productive Simpson clonality was calculated as the square root of Simpson's diversity index across productive rearrangements. This is the immuneACCESS table as TCRdb keeps it, with only in-frame sequences that have V and J called. A part of the clones is gone; compared with another copy, unresolved V genes explain less than half, and the rest is unexplained. Clonal size and the V and J genes are those of that table, whereas D and trimming came from the DNA. This sample is represented by around 470,000 clones; less than 95% of them were singletons. Of the sample, approximately 0.55% is held by the ten largest clones.

The research as a whole found: How much clinical and demographic metadata was included differed by source and by participant, and the metadata was provided uncurated.

Clipping removes 1 base from V and 4 bases from J, with 9 as the unmatched junction base count. Taken from the germline V gene, the CDR1 and CDR2 loops are SGHTA and FQGNSA. The CDR3 goes from the cysteine to the phenylalanine over 17 residues. Only the CDR3 part of the read is kept: 51 bases, read in frame from the first base. About this clone itself: The clone's antigen remains unknown. The record has no base qualities; no much larger clone is one base away.

The receptor chain draws on TRBV7-2 and TRBJ2-5; 10 middle bases align to TRBD2. The sequencing sample was made of PBMCs or T cells enriched from blood (not recorded which). The origin of this receptor is a man aged 18 to 29 who had recovered from COVID-19. The nucleotide sequence reads TGTGCCAGCAGCTTAGGATTAGCGGGGGGTATCGGAGAGACCCAGTACTTC. The encoded protein is CASSLGLAGGIGETQYF.